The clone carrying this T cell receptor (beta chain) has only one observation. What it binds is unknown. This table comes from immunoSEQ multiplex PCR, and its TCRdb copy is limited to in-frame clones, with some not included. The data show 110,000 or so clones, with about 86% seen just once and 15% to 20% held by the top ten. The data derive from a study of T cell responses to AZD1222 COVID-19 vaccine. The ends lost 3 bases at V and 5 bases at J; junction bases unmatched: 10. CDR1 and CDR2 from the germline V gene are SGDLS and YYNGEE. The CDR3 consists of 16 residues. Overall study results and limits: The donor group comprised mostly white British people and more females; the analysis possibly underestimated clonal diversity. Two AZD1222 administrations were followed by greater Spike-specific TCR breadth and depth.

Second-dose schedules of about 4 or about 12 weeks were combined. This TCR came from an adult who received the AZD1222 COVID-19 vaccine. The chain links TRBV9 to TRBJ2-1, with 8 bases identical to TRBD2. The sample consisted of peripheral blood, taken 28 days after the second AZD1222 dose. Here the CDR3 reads CASSGTFGGEDNEQFF. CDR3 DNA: TGTGCCAGCAGCGGAACTTTCGGGGGGGAGGACAATGAGCAGTTCTTC.